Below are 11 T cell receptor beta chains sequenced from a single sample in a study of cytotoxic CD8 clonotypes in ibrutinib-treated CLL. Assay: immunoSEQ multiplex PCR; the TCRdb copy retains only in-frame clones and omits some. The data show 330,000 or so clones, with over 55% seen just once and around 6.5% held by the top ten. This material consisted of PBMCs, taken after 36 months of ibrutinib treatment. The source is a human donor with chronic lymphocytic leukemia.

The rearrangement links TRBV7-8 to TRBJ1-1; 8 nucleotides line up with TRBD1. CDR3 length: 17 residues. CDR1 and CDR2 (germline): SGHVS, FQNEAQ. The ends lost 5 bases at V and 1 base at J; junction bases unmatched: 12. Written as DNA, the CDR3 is TGTGCCAGCAGCCCGTCAGGGGGCGCGTTTAAGAACACTGAAGCTTTCTTT. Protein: CASSPSGGAFKNTEAFF.

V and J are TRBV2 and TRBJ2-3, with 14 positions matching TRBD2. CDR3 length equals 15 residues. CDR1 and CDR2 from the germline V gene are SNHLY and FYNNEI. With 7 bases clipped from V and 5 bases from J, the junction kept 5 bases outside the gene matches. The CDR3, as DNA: TGTGCCAGCATAGAGACTAGCGGGGGGGGAGATACGCAGTATTTT. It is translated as CASIETSGGGDTQYF.

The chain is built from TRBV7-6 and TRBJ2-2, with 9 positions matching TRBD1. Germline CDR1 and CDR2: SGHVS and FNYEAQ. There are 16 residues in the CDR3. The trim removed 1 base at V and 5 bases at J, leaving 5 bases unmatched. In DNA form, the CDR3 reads TGTGCCAGCAGCTTAGTGGAGGGACAGGGAACCGGGGAGCTGTTTTTT. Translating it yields CASSLVEGQGTGELFF. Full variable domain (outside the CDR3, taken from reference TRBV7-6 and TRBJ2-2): GAGVSQSPRYKVTKRGQDVALRCDPISGHVSLYWYRQALGQGPEFLTYFNYEAQQDKSGLPNDRFSAERPEGSISTLTIQRTEQRDSAMYRCASSLVEGQGTGELFFGEGSRLTVL.

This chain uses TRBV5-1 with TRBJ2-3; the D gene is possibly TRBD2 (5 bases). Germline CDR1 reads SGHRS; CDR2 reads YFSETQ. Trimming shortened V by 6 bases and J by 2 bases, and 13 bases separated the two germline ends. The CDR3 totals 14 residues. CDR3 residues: CASMDSGFTDTQYF. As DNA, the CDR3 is TGCGCCAGCATGGATTCGGGGTTCACAGATACGCAGTATTTT. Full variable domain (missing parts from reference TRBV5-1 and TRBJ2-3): KAGVTQTPRYLIKTRGQQVTLSCSPISGHRSVSWYQQTPGQGLQFLFEYFSETQRNKGNFPGRFSGRQFSNSRSEMNVSTLELGDSALYLCASMDSGFTDTQYFGPGTRLTVL.

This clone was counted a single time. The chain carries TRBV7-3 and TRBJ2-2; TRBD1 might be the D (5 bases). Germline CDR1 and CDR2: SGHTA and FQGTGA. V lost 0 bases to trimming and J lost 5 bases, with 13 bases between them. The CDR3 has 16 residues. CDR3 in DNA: TGTGCCAGCAGCTTAACCAAGGGGATGGTAACCGGGGAGCTGTTTTTT. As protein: CASSLTKGMVTGELFF.

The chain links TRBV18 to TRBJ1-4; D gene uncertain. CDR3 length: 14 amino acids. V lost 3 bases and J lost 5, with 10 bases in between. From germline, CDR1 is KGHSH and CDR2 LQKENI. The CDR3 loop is CASSPSTPNEKLFF. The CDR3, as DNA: TGTGCCAGCTCACCGTCGACTCCAAATGAAAAACTGTTTTTT.

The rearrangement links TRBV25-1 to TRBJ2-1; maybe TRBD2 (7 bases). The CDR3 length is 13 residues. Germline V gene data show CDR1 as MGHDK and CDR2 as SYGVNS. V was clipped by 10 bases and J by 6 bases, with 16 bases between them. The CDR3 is CATEGGVSNEQFF. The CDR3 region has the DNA TGTGCCACGGAAGGGGGGGTTTCCAATGAGCAGTTCTTC. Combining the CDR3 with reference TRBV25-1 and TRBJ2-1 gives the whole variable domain EADIYQTPRYLVIGTGKKITLECSQTMGHDKMYWYQQDPGMELHLIHYSYGVNSTEKGDLSSESTVSRIRTEHFPLTLESARPSHTSQYLCATEGGVSNEQFFGPGTRLTVL.

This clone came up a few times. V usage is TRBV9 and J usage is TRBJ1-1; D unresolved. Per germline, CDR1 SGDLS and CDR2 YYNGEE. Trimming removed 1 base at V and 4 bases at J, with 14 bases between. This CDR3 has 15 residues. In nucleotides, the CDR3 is TGTGCCAGCAGCGTAAGTTCTGGGGTTGGCACTGAAGCTTTCTTT. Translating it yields CASSVSSGVGTEAFF.

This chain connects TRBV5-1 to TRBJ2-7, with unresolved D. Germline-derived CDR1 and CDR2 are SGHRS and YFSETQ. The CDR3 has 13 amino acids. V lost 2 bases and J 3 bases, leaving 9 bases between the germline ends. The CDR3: CASSFRSRYEQYF. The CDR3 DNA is TGCGCCAGCAGCTTCCGGAGCCGCTACGAGCAGTACTTC.

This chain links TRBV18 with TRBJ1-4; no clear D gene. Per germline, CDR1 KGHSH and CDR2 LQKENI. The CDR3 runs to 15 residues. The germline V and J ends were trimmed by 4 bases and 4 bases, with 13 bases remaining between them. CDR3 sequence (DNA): TGTGCCAGCTCACGATCTGCAGGCCTTAATGAAAAACTGTTTTTT. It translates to CASSRSAGLNEKLFF.

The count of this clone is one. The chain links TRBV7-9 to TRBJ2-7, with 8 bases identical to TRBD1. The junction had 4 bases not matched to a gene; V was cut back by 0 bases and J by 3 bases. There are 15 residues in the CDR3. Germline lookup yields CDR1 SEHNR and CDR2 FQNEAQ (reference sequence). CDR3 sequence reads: CASSLAQGAYYEQYF. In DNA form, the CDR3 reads TGTGCCAGCAGCTTAGCGCAGGGGGCCTACTACGAGCAGTACTTC. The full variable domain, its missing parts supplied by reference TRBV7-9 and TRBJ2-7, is DTGVSQNPRHKITKRGQNVTFRCDPISEHNRLYWYRQTLGQGPEFLTYFQNEAQLEKSRLLSDRFSAERPKGSFSTLEIQRTEQGDSAMYLCASSLAQGAYYEQYFGPGTRLTVT.